One T cell receptor (beta chain) is described in this entry. The data belong to a study of blood T cells in healthy people across ages. Using a J-beta primer mix together with a sample-barcoded 5' primer, a second PCR was run for about 6 to 11 cycles. Each cDNA molecule carried a tag from a template-switch adaptor that contained 12 random nucleotides. TCRdb re-called the 5' RACE reads with MiXCR, one entry per CDR3 protein. The sample lists 650,000 to 800,000 distinct CDR3 sequences, 40% to 50% seen once, with around 21% in the top ten. The sequence was collected from a man in his 60s in good health. Sequencing was done on a sample of blood.

The CDR3 loop is CASSYGRGAYEQYF. The CDR3 DNA is TGTGCCAGCAGCTACGGAAGGGGGGCCTACGAGCAGTACTTC. J is TRBJ2-7 and V is TRBV6-5; D assignment may be TRBD1 or TRBD2 (6 bases each). Germline V gene sequence: CDR1 MNHEY, CDR2 SVGAGI. V lost 6 bases, J lost 2 bases, and 14 bases lay in between. This CDR3 comprises 14 residues.